This T cell receptor beta chain emerged from a study of shared clonotypes between healthy human individuals. Whole-study results and caveats: The study generally estimated greater richness for naive than memory subsets. Against clonotypes common to all four donors, non-shared ones had lower generation probabilities.

Points on this clone: Its specificity is not known.

Assay: immunoSEQ multiplex PCR; the TCRdb copy retains only in-frame clones and omits some. The data hold under 2,500,000 clones, with approximately 94% observed a single time. With V trimmed by 5 bases and J by 5 bases, 9 bases remained unmatched. This CDR3 has 14 amino acids. Germline V CDR1 and CDR2: SQVTM, ANQGSEA. The receptor was derived from a man aged 18 to 30 in good health. The chain recombines TRBV29-1 with TRBJ1-1; 9 positions agree with TRBD1. The material sequenced was naive CD4+ T cells sorted from blood. Subset reported: CD45RA+ positively selected. CDR3 nucleotides: TGCAGCGTTAGAGGTGGACAGGGGCAAACTGAAGCTTTCTTT. This translates into CSVRGGQGQTEAFF.